This T cell receptor beta chain was identified in a study of blood T cell repertoires in COVID-19. This clone was seen just once. Per germline, CDR1 SEHNR and CDR2 FQNEAQ (reference sequence). The CDR3 is 13 residues long. Trimming left V 5 bases short and J 4 bases short, with 11 bases between. Measured with immunoSEQ multiplex PCR; TCRdb has only the in-frame clones, and not every one. The sample has about 260,000 clones; 86% are singletons. Sequencing was done on a sample of peripheral blood. This clonotype was sampled from a man aged 40-49 years with active or convalescent COVID-19. V and J are TRBV7-9 and TRBJ1-1; D not certain. The CDR3 protein is CASSLEVGTEAFF. The CDR3 DNA reads as TGTGCCAGCAGCCTGGAGGTTGGCACTGAAGCTTTCTTT.